This T cell receptor beta chain was identified in a study of T cell repertoires in cytomegalovirus infection. About the study: CMV epitopes used comprised recently identified HLA-C-restricted ones and well-studied HLA-B-restricted ones. It was the public TCR beta signatures that indicated both CMV infection and matching HLA type.

A single record per CDR3 protein comes from TCRdb applying MiXCR to the reads. Here the sample spans 450,000 to 600,000 distinct CDR3 sequences, roughly a third being singletons. Points on this clonotype: The antigen is unknown.

The study's findings and limits: Frequencies of public TCR beta families were cumulated, and this identified carriers of CMV plus the relevant HLA. HLA-C-restricted CMV-specific TCR beta clonotypes prevailed in the ex vivo response.

The germline V gene encodes CDR1 SGHTA and CDR2 FQGNSA. V was cut by 0 bases and J by 2 bases, with 10 bases left in between. The CDR3 has 15 amino acids. This chain connects TRBV7-2 to TRBJ2-5; D unclear. This sample comprised cultured PBMCs, obtained from culture after CMV antigen stimulation. This TCR was recovered from a human donor in good health (CMV status not recorded). Some clones in this sample may be carry-over from other donors' samples. CDR3: CASSLAGRTQETQYF. The CDR3 bases are TGTGCCAGCAGCTTAGCGGGCAGAACACAAGAGACCCAGTACTTC.